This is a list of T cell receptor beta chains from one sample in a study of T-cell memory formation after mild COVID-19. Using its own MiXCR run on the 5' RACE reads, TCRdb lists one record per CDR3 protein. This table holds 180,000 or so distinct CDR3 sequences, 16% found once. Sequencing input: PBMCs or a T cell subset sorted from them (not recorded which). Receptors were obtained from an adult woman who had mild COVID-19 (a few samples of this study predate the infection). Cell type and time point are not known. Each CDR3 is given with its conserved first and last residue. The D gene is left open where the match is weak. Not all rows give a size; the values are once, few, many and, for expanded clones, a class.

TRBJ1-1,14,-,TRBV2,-,TGTGCCAGCATTAAATTATCAGGGGACACTGAAGCTTTCTTT,CASIKLSGDTEAFF
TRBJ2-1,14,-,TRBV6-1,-,TGTGCCAGCAGTGAGTCGCTAGCGAGCAATGAGCAGTTCTTC,CASSESLASNEQFF
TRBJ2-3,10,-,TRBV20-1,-,TGCAGTGCTAGAGCCGTTGCGCAGTATTTT,CSARAVAQYF
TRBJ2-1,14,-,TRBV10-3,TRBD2,TGTGCCTCCGGTCTAGCGGGAGGGGACAATGAGCAGTTCTTC,CASGLAGGDNEQFF
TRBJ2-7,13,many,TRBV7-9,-,TGTGCCAGCAGCTTCGGCTCAGCCTACGAGCAGTACTTC,CASSFGSAYEQYF
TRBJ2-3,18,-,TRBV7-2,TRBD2,TGTGCCAGCAGCTTAGAGTGGCGGGAGGTGTCTAGCACAGATACGCAGTATTTT,CASSLEWREVSSTDTQYF
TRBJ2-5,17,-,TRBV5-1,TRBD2,TGCGCCAGCAGCTCGACGGGACTAGCGGGAGGACAAGAGACCCAGTACTTC,CASSSTGLAGGQETQYF
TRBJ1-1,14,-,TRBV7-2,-,TGTGCCAGCAGCTTATGGACTGGGAACACTGAAGCTTTCTTT,CASSLWTGNTEAFF
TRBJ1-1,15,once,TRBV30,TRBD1,TGTGCCTGCCTTTTCAGGGACAGGGCCCCAGTCGGGGCTTTCTTT,CACLFRDRAPVGAFF
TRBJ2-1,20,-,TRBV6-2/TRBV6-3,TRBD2,TGTGCCAGCAGTTACCCTCGCTTGACCAATAGCGGGAATAACTACAATGAGCAGTCCTTC,CASSYPRLTNSGNNYNEQSF
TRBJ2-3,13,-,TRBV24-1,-,TGTGCCACCACCGGGGACCCCACAGATACGCAGTATTTT,CATTGDPTDTQYF
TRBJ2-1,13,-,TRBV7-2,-,TGTGCCAGCAGCCCGGACAGAATAAATGAGCAGTTCTTC,CASSPDRINEQFF
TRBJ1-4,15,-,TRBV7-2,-,TGTGCCAGCAGCTTAGGCCTCGGGATGTATGAAAAACTGTTTTTT,CASSLGLGMYEKLFF
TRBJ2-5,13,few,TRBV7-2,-,TGTGCCAGCAGCTTAACGCGTCAAGAGACCCAGTACTTC,CASSLTRQETQYF
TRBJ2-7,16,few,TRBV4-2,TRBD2,TGTGCCAGCAGCCAGAAAGCGGGAGGGACCGAAAACGAGCAGTACTTC,CASSQKAGGTENEQYF
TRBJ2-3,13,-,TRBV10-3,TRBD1,TGTGCCACCGGACAGGGAAGCACAGATACGCAGTATTTT,CATGQGSTDTQYF
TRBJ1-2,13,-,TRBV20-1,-,TGCAGTGCTAGAGATGGGGGGGTCTATGGCTACACCTTC,CSARDGGVYGYTF